The 32 T cell receptor beta chains below were found in one sample sequenced in a study of T and B cells in COVID-19 patients. TRB rearrangements were amplified by multiplex PCR with BIOMED2 TRB-A/B primers. TCRdb re-called the multiplex PCR reads through MiXCR, storing one row per CDR3 protein. In the table there are roughly 15,000 distinct CDR3 sequences, 25% to 35% of which are singletons. TRB was amplified from about 250-500 ng of blood genomic DNA. The sequencing input was blood. These receptors all stem from a human donor who had recovered from COVID-19.

In its sample, this clonotype was seen many times. The V gene is TRBV7-2, the J gene TRBJ2-2, with 9 nucleotides matching TRBD2. Per the germline V gene, CDR1 is SGHTA and CDR2 is FQGNSA. The CDR3 totals 14 residues. The J segment lost 5 bases and the V segment lost 5 bases, leaving 3 bases of the junction unmatched. CDR3 nucleotide sequence: TGTGCCAGCAGCCTTAGCGGGGGAACCGGGGAGCTGTTTTTT. This gives the protein CASSLSGGTGELFF. The full variable domain, with the rest looked up from reference TRBV7-2 and TRBJ2-2, is GAGVSQSPSNKVTEKGKDVELRCDPISGHTALYWYRQSLGQGLEFLIYFQGNSAPDKSGLPSDRFSAERTGGSVSTLTIQRTQQEDSAVYLCASSLSGGTGELFFGEGSRLTVL.

This clonotype was counted a few times. The chain employs TRBV5-1 and TRBJ2-1; D perhaps matches TRBD1 (6 bases). Germline V CDR1 and CDR2: SGHRS, YFSETQ. CDR3 size: 16 residues. V dropped 0 bases and J dropped 4 bases, with 14 bases sitting between them. The CDR3 DNA sequence: TGCGCCAGCAGCTTGGGCTCAACAGGGTCTTACAATGAGCAGTTCTTC. It translates to CASSLGSTGSYNEQFF.

To note about this clonotype: A much larger clone lies one base from this, so it may be a read error. The J gene is TRBJ2-7, the V gene TRBV6-5; D may be TRBD1 (6 bases). Deletions cut 8 bases from V and 3 bases from J, with 14 bases between. Germline V lookup: CDR1 MNHEY, CDR2 SVGAGI. This CDR3 spans 13 amino acids. CDR3 residues: CASGRDMVYEQYF. DNA for the CDR3: TGTGCCAGCGGCCGGGACATGGTCTACGAGCAGTACTTC.

A few counts support this clonotype. The rearrangement links TRBV6-6 to TRBJ1-6; D call uncertain. Germline V CDR1 and CDR2: MNHNY, SVGAGI (reference sequence). Deletions cut 2 bases from V and 13 bases from J, with 15 bases between. CDR3 length: 14 residues. CDR3 nucleotide sequence: TGTGCCAGCAGTTACCCACTCGACCAAGGGCCCCTCCACTTT. Protein product: CASSYPLDQGPLHF.

V gene TRBV10-3 combines with J gene TRBJ2-3; 10 nucleotides match TRBD2. The CDR3 extends over 18 amino acids. V shed 2 bases and J 2 bases; nucleotides not matched to a gene: 10. Germline V gene data show CDR1 as ENHRY and CDR2 as SYGVKD. CDR3 amino acids: CAISETIGLAGATDTQYF. CDR3 coding DNA: TGTGCCATCAGTGAGACGATCGGGCTAGCGGGGGCCACAGATACGCAGTATTTT.

There are many counts of this clonotype. The chain couples TRBV6-6 to TRBJ2-2, with 10 bases aligning to TRBD2. The CDR3 totals 16 residues. The germline V gene has CDR1 MNHNY and CDR2 SVGAGI (reference sequence). After removal of 6 bases from V and 4 bases from J, the junction contained 8 bases not matched to a gene. The CDR3 sequence is CASSPLAGWITGELFF. The CDR3 nucleotides are TGTGCCAGCAGCCCACTAGCGGGGTGGATCACCGGGGAGCTGTTTTTT.

This clonotype has ten or more counts. V is TRBV6-2 or TRBV6-3 and J is TRBJ2-3; TRBD1 agrees at 9 bases. With 2 bases clipped from V and 4 bases from J, the junction kept 7 bases outside the gene matches. The V gene's germline CDR1 is MNHEY and CDR2 SVGEGT. This CDR3 has 16 residues. The CDR3 DNA follows: TGTGCCAGCAGTTACGGGGACAGGGCCTTCCCAGATACGCAGTATTTT. Protein: CASSYGDRAFPDTQYF.

This clonotype was recorded a few times. The rearrangement links TRBV5-4 to TRBJ2-3; no definite D call. The ends were cut back, 7 bases at V and 2 bases at J, with 17 bases in the middle. The germline V gene encodes CDR1 SGHNT and CDR2 YYREEE (reference sequence). The CDR3 is 15 amino acids. CDR3 protein: CASYYSARSTDTQYF. The CDR3 DNA follows: TGTGCCAGCTACTATTCGGCCAGGTCCACAGATACGCAGTATTTT.

The table lists this clonotype with many counts. V is TRBV12-3 or TRBV12-4 and J is TRBJ1-4; D unclear. The CDR3 totals 12 residues. V was cut by 3 bases and J by 5 bases, with 4 bases left in between. CDR3: CASSFGNEKLFF. The CDR3 DNA sequence: TGTGCCAGCAGTTTCGGAAATGAAAAACTGTTTTTT.

The chain has TRBV5-1 and TRBJ2-5; D perhaps matches TRBD2 (6 bases). Germline CDR1 and CDR2: SGHRS and YFSETQ. Trimming took 2 bases from V and 1 from J, leaving 15 bases between them. The CDR3 is 16 residues long. The CDR3 nucleotides read TGCGCCAGCAGCTTCCCCCCTGTGGAGGGCCAAGAGACCCAGTACTTC. It specifies CASSFPPVEGQETQYF.

The chain recombines TRBV7-9 with TRBJ2-2, with unresolved D. Germline assignment: CDR1 SEHNR and CDR2 FQNEAQ (reference sequence). The CDR3 runs 13 residues. V shed 1 base and J shed 4 bases, with 4 bases lying between them. The CDR3 sequence is CASSLDGTGELFF. CDR3 nucleotide sequence: TGTGCCAGCAGCTTAGACGGCACCGGGGAGCTGTTTTTT. The whole variable domain, remainder taken from reference TRBV7-9 and TRBJ2-2, is DTGVSQNPRHKITKRGQNVTFRCDPISEHNRLYWYRQTLGQGPEFLTYFQNEAQLEKSRLLSDRFSAERPKGSFSTLEIQRTEQGDSAMYLCASSLDGTGELFFGEGSRLTVL.

The chain couples TRBV11-1 to TRBJ1-1; 9 bases map to TRBD1. V lost 4 bases, J lost 5 bases, and 14 bases stayed unmatched. The CDR3 consists of 17 residues. Germline loops: CDR1 SGHAT, CDR2 FQDESV (reference sequence). This chain's CDR3 is CASSSNLLGQGWTEAFF. Here the CDR3 DNA reads TGTGCCAGCAGCTCCAACCTATTGGGACAGGGATGGACTGAAGCTTTCTTT.

By proportion, this clonotype is medium-sized. The genes are TRBV29-1 and TRBJ1-1; weak D call: TRBD1 (6 bases). The CDR3 is made up of 11 amino acids. Germline assignment: CDR1 SQVTM and CDR2 ANQGSEA. Trimming left V 6 bases short and J 1 base short, with 6 bases between. CDR3 amino acids: CSVQGNTEAFF. Here the CDR3 DNA reads TGCAGCGTACAGGGGAACACTGAAGCTTTCTTT.

Relative to its sample, this clonotype is medium-sized. CDR3 protein: CSVEYAGAHYEQYF. In DNA, the CDR3 is TGCAGCGTTGAATATGCGGGAGCCCACTACGAGCAGTACTTC. V and J are TRBV29-1 and TRBJ2-7; TRBD2 matches 7 bases. Germline V gene lookup returns CDR1 SQVTM and CDR2 ANQGSEA. J lost 3 bases, V lost 2 bases, and 7 bases had no gene match. CDR3 length: 14 amino acids.

Details on this clonotype: A junction end diverges from the germline sequence, so it may reflect a read error. V and J are TRBV6-5 and TRBJ1-1; 7 nucleotides match TRBD1. CDR3 length: 15 amino acids. Germline V gene sequence: CDR1 MNHEY, CDR2 SVGAGI. CDR3 in amino acids: CASSSGGHMNSEAFF. As DNA, the CDR3 is TGTGCCAGCAGTTCAGGGGGGCATATGAACTCTGAAGCTTTCTTT.

By sample fraction, this clonotype is medium-sized. CDR3 residues: CSVEGSVDGYTF. For the CDR3, the DNA is TGCAGCGTTGAAGGGTCGGTGGATGGCTACACCTTC. This chain connects TRBV29-1 to TRBJ1-2, with D unclear. V was clipped by 1 base and J by 6 bases, with 9 bases between them. This CDR3 region has 12 residues. The germline CDR1 and CDR2 sequences are SQVTM and ANQGSEA. The variable domain in full, completed from reference TRBV29-1 and TRBJ1-2, reads SAVISQKPSRDICQRGTSLTIQCQVDSQVTMMFWYRQQPGQSLTLIATANQGSEATYESGFVIDKFPISRPNLTFSTLTVSNMSPEDSSIYLCSVEGSVDGYTFGSGTRLTVV.

This clonotype was observed once. Given a much more abundant clone one base away, this may be a read error. V is TRBV6-5 and J is TRBJ2-7; TRBD1 aligns across 7 bases. CDR3 size: 16 residues. The germline V gene encodes CDR1 MNHEY and CDR2 SVGAGI. In nucleotides, the CDR3 is TGTGCCAGCACTTACGCCACAGGGGATGACACCCACGAGCAGTACTTC. This encodes CASTYATGDDTHEQYF.

This clonotype was counted between two and nine times. V and J are TRBV6-6 and TRBJ1-6; TRBD1 is a possible D gene (6 bases). This CDR3 spans 14 amino acids. Trimming pared 6 bases from V and 8 bases from J, leaving 14 bases between. Germline CDR1 and CDR2: MNHNY and SVGAGI (reference sequence). This chain's CDR3 is CASSYRDTDSPLHF. The CDR3 DNA follows: TGTGCCAGCAGCTACCGGGACACGGATTCACCCCTCCACTTT.

This clonotype showed up many times. This chain links TRBV6-5 with TRBJ2-1; 8 nucleotides align to TRBD2. After removal of 0 bases from V and 2 bases from J, the junction contained 3 bases not matched to a gene. The germline CDR1 and CDR2 sequences are MNHEY and SVGAGI. The CDR3 is 16 amino acids. CDR3 sequence (DNA): TGTGCCAGCAGTTACTCGTCCGGGGGGGCCTACAATGAGCAGTTCTTC. It translates to CASSYSSGGAYNEQFF.

This chain joins TRBV20-1 and TRBJ2-1; 8 bases match TRBD2. The CDR3 loop spans 12 amino acids. Trimming took 7 bases from V and 6 from J; bases not matched to a gene: 5. The germline V gene has CDR1 DFQATT and CDR2 SNEGSKA (reference sequence). The CDR3 DNA is TGCAGTGTCGGGGGGGCCGGCAATGAGCAGTTCTTC. Translation: CSVGGAGNEQFF.

This clonotype is labeled medium-sized (0.01 to 0.1%). The chain uses TRBV12-3 or TRBV12-4 and TRBJ2-1; D is possibly TRBD2 (6 bases). The CDR3 extends over 12 amino acids. Trimming pared 7 bases from V and 6 bases from J, leaving 10 bases between. CDR3 sequence (DNA): TGTGCCAGCACCCTGGGGGGCAATGAGCAGTTCTTC. It encodes CASTLGGNEQFF.

As regards this clonotype: Possible read error: a much larger clone is one base away. This rearrangement joins TRBV6-5 to TRBJ2-1, with TRBD1 matching over 7 bases. V gave up 4 bases and J gave up 10 bases; unmatched junction bases: 16. The CDR3 has 16 amino acids. Germline V gene sequence: CDR1 MNHEY, CDR2 SVGAGI. The CDR3 region is CASSLASTGTGYEQFF. CDR3 bases: TGTGCCAGCAGTTTAGCCTCGACAGGGACGGGCTACGAGCAGTTCTTC.

This clonotype appeared many times. The gene calls are TRBV6-5 and TRBJ1-2; 8 nucleotides agree with TRBD1. The CDR3 contains 15 residues. From germline, CDR1 is MNHEY and CDR2 SVGAGI. V lost 6 bases, J lost 3 bases, and 9 bases stayed unmatched. The CDR3 loop reads CASRVAGGQDYGYTF. Written as DNA, the CDR3 is TGTGCCAGCAGGGTCGCAGGGGGCCAGGACTATGGCTACACCTTC.

This clonotype was recorded at least ten times. J is TRBJ1-1 and V is TRBV11-1; D perhaps matches TRBD1 (6 bases). The germline CDR1 and CDR2 sequences are SGHAT and FQDESV (reference sequence). The V end was cut by 0 bases, the J end by 4 bases, with 12 bases between. The CDR3 runs 15 residues. The CDR3 region is CASSLARGPGTEAFF. DNA of the CDR3: TGTGCCAGCAGCTTAGCTCGGGGGCCTGGCACTGAAGCTTTCTTT.

The chain combines TRBV7-2 with TRBJ1-4; TRBD1 agrees at 9 bases. V lost 5 bases, J lost 7 bases, and 5 bases stayed unmatched. The CDR3 covers 14 residues. Looked up from germline, CDR1 is SGHTA and CDR2 is FQGNSA. The CDR3 loop is CASSRTGVGEKLFF. DNA of the CDR3: TGTGCCAGCAGCCGGACAGGGGTCGGTGAAAAACTGTTTTTT. The complete variable domain, with remaining parts taken from reference TRBV7-2 and TRBJ1-4, reads GAGVSQSPSNKVTEKGKDVELRCDPISGHTALYWYRQSLGQGLEFLIYFQGNSAPDKSGLPSDRFSAERTGGSVSTLTIQRTQQEDSAVYLCASSRTGVGEKLFFGSGTQLSVL.

In its sample, this clonotype ranks as medium-sized. This rearrangement joins TRBV19 to TRBJ2-2; D is undetermined. V shed 7 bases and J shed 3 bases, with 6 bases lying between them. The germline V gene encodes CDR1 LNHDA and CDR2 SQIVND (reference sequence). The CDR3 extends over 12 amino acids. Here the CDR3 reads CASTPYTGELFF. As DNA, the CDR3 is TGTGCCAGTACTCCTTACACCGGGGAGCTGTTTTTT. The variable domain in full, with the rest retrieved from reference TRBV19 and TRBJ2-2, is DGGITQSPKYLFRKEGQNVTLSCEQNLNHDAMYWYRQDPGQGLRLIYYSQIVNDFQKGDIAEGYSVSREKKESFPLTVTSAQKNPTAFYLCASTPYTGELFFGEGSRLTVL.

This clonotype appeared many times. The chain carries TRBV12-3 or TRBV12-4 and TRBJ2-3; TRBD1 aligns across 11 bases. The trim removed 3 bases at V and 8 bases at J, leaving 1 base unmatched. This CDR3 has 13 amino acids. The CDR3 spells CASSLGTGGTQYF. The DNA of the CDR3 is TGTGCCAGCAGTTTGGGGACAGGGGGTACGCAGTATTTT.

This clonotype has a handful of counts. The V call is TRBV27, the J call TRBJ1-4; 9 positions match TRBD1. J was trimmed by 5 bases and V by 4 bases; bases with no gene match: 11. Germline CDR1 is MNHEY and CDR2 is SMNVEV (reference sequence). This CDR3 has 17 amino acids. The CDR3 loop reads CASSSLAAGTGNEKLFF. Here the CDR3 DNA reads TGTGCCAGCAGTTCCCTAGCAGCCGGGACAGGGAATGAAAAACTGTTTTTT.

In this sample, this clonotype turned up many times. The rearrangement uses TRBV10-3 and TRBJ2-7; TRBD1 matches 11 bases. The junction had 7 bases not matched to a gene; V was cut back by 2 bases and J by 4 bases. In germline, CDR1 is ENHRY, CDR2 SYGVKD. CDR3 length: 16 amino acids. CDR3 region: CAISEPGQGAHYEQYF. CDR3 in DNA: TGTGCCATCAGTGAGCCCGGACAGGGGGCGCATTACGAGCAGTACTTC.

The genes are TRBV6-1 and TRBJ1-4; D is ambiguous. Trimming pared 5 bases from V and 0 bases from J, leaving 10 bases between. The CDR3 totals 15 residues. CDR1 is MNHNS, CDR2 SASEGT, per germline. In DNA, the CDR3 is TGTGCCAGCAGTCGTGGATCGGCAACTAATGAAAAACTGTTTTTT. As protein: CASSRGSATNEKLFF.

In this sample, this clonotype is medium-sized. The chain employs TRBV19 and TRBJ2-7; TRBD1 agrees at 10 bases. The V gene's germline CDR1 is LNHDA and CDR2 SQIVND (reference sequence). The V segment lost 7 bases and the J segment 5 bases; nucleotides outside the gene matches: 5. This CDR3 region has 13 residues. The CDR3 loop is CASTGDRGDEQYF. In DNA form, the CDR3 reads TGTGCCAGTACCGGGGACAGGGGCGACGAGCAGTACTTC.

In this sample, this clonotype is medium-sized. CDR3 bases: TGCAGCGTTCAGGCCCTGGGGGATACGCAGTATTTT. It yields the protein CSVQALGDTQYF. V usage is TRBV29-1 and J usage is TRBJ2-3; D unresolved. Trimming took 5 bases from V and 6 from J, leaving 12 bases between them. This CDR3 contains 12 residues. Germline CDR1 reads SQVTM; CDR2 reads ANQGSEA.